The 29 T cell receptor beta chains given below trace back to one sample, sequenced in a study of blood T cell repertoires in COVID-19. Sequenced by immunoSEQ multiplex PCR; TCRdb stores in-frame clones only, minus some. The data contain about 60,000 clones, around 90% of them seen just once; the ten biggest clones take up less than 15%. The specimen was peripheral blood. These receptors originate from a man between 60 and 75 years old with active COVID-19.

The chain links TRBV28 to TRBJ1-4, with TRBD1 matching over 10 bases. Trimming took 8 bases from V and 5 from J; bases not matched to a gene: 8. There are 15 residues in the CDR3. Germline CDR1 and CDR2: MDHEN and SYDVKM. The CDR3 bases are TGTGCCAGCTCTACCTTGGGACAGGGGAATGAAAAACTGTTTTTT. It specifies CASSTLGQGNEKLFF.

The rearrangement links TRBV2 to TRBJ1-5; no reliable D call. V shed 4 bases and J shed 1 base, with 11 bases lying between them. CDR3 length: 15 amino acids. Germline assignment: CDR1 SNHLY and CDR2 FYNNEI. The CDR3 protein is CASSVEGGSNQPQHF. The DNA of the CDR3 is TGTGCCAGCAGTGTCGAGGGCGGGAGCAATCAGCCCCAGCATTTT.

The V gene is TRBV29-1, the J gene TRBJ2-3, with 10 positions matching TRBD2. This CDR3 is built from 13 residues. The V and J ends lost 8 bases and 3 bases, in that order; junction bases with no gene match: 5. Germline V lookup: CDR1 SQVTM, CDR2 ANQGSEA. The CDR3 loop is CSIYSGGTDTQYF. The DNA of the CDR3 is TGCAGCATATATAGCGGGGGGACAGATACGCAGTATTTT.

The chain uses TRBV30 and TRBJ2-1; 10 bases agree with TRBD2. The trim removed 3 bases at V and 8 bases at J, leaving 10 bases unmatched. Germline V CDR1 and CDR2: GTSNPN, SVGIG (reference sequence). The CDR3 extends over 15 amino acids. The CDR3 loop is CAWRESGRVGDEQFF. CDR3 nucleotides: TGTGCCTGGAGGGAAAGCGGGAGGGTAGGGGATGAGCAGTTCTTC. Supplemented by reference TRBV30 and TRBJ2-1, the full variable domain reads SQTIHQWPATLVQPVGSPLSLECTVEGTSNPNLYWYRQAAGRGLQLLFYSVGIGQISSEVPQNLSASRPQDRQFILSSKKLLLSDSGFYLCAWRESGRVGDEQFFGPGTRLTVL.

V usage is TRBV11-2 and J usage is TRBJ2-3; TRBD1 might be the D (5 bases). The CDR3 length is 16 residues. The V gene lost 2 bases and the J gene lost 3 bases, with 15 bases spanning the gap. Germline values: CDR1 SGHAT, CDR2 FQNNGV. DNA of the CDR3: TGTGCCAGCAGCTTACTTGGACACACCGAGACAGATACGCAGTATTTT. Encoded protein: CASSLLGHTETDTQYF.

This chain uses TRBV4-2 with TRBJ2-1; 7 positions agree with TRBD2. The CDR3 is 13 residues long. Germline CDR1 is LGHNA and CDR2 is YNFKEQ. The V and J ends lost 5 bases and 6 bases, in that order; junction bases with no gene match: 4. The CDR3 DNA follows: TGTGCCAGCAGCTTACCGGGGGGCAATGAGCAGTTCTTC. Translating it yields CASSLPGGNEQFF.

This chain links TRBV7-9 with TRBJ2-1; TRBD1 aligns across 9 bases. This CDR3 contains 18 residues. J lost 8 bases, V lost 5 bases, and 19 bases had no gene match. Germline V gene data show CDR1 as SEHNR and CDR2 as FQNEAQ (reference sequence). The CDR3 nucleotides are TGTGCCAGCAGCCGCCTTGGGTTAGGGACAGGGCGGGAGTATGAGCAGTTCTTC. Translating gives CASSRLGLGTGREYEQFF.

The CDR3 DNA reads TGTGCCAGCAGCTTAAATGCGGGGGAATTCACAGATACGCAGTATTTT. This translates into CASSLNAGEFTDTQYF. V gene TRBV7-3 combines with J gene TRBJ2-3; 7 bases agree with TRBD2. The trim removed 1 base at V and 2 bases at J, leaving 6 bases unmatched. This CDR3 has 16 residues. Germline loops: CDR1 SGHTA, CDR2 FQGTGA.

This chain links TRBV5-1 with TRBJ2-3, with 7 bases aligning to TRBD2. There are 17 residues in the CDR3. Trimming cost V 4 bases and J 2 bases; bases outside gene matches: 13. Germline CDR1 SGHRS, CDR2 YFSETQ. The CDR3 DNA reads TGCGCCAGCAGCGGCGCCTCGGGGGGAGGATACACAGATACGCAGTATTTT. The encoded protein is CASSGASGGGYTDTQYF.

The chain recombines TRBV20-1 with TRBJ1-5; D not resolved. CDR3 length equals 11 residues. The V end was cut by 1 base, the J end by 7 bases, with 5 bases between. Germline values: CDR1 DFQATT, CDR2 SNEGSKA (reference sequence). The DNA of the CDR3 is TGCAGTGCTAGAGTTGGCCAGCCCCAGCATTTT. Translated: CSARVGQPQHF.

This clone was observed a single time. The rearrangement joins TRBV19 to TRBJ2-7; D may be TRBD1 (5 bases). V gave up 7 bases and J gave up 1 base, with 20 bases separating them. This CDR3 contains 16 residues. Germline V CDR1 and CDR2: LNHDA, SQIVND (reference sequence). DNA of the CDR3: TGTGCCAGTAAATTCCGAGGTGGAGCAGGGTCCTACGAGCAGTACTTC. Its protein product is CASKFRGGAGSYEQYF.

In its sample, this clone was seen a few times. V gene TRBV13 combines with J gene TRBJ1-6, with D hard to call. CDR1 and CDR2 (germline): PRHDT, FYEKMQ (reference sequence). The V and J ends lost 0 bases and 15 bases respectively, with 18 bases between them. The CDR3 runs 15 residues. CDR3 nucleotides: TGTGCCAGCAGCTTAGGCCTTTCCGGGGTTTCGCGCCTCCACTTT. The encoded protein is CASSLGLSGVSRLHF.

The chain uses TRBV6-1 and TRBJ2-3; 16 bases fit TRBD2. The CDR3 is 17 residues long. J gave up 8 bases and V 0 bases, and 5 bases lay outside the gene matches. Germline V gene data show CDR1 as MNHNS and CDR2 as SASEGT. The CDR3 DNA reads TGTGCCAGCAGTGAAGCCGGGACTAGCGGGAGGGTATTTACGCAGTATTTT. Protein: CASSEAGTSGRVFTQYF.

CDR3 nucleotide sequence: TGTGCCTTACAGGGAAGCAAGGACAAAACCGCGCGAAATAAGGGTAATTCACCCCTCCACTTT. This translates into CALQGSKDKTARNKGNSPLHF. The gene calls are TRBV30 and TRBJ1-6; tentatively, D is TRBD1 (6 bases). CDR1 is GTSNPN, CDR2 SVGIG, per germline (reference sequence). Trimming shortened V by 7 bases and J by 6 bases, and 37 bases separated the two germline ends. This CDR3 is 21 amino acids long.

This chain links TRBV11-2 with TRBJ2-1; the match to TRBD2 covers 7 bases. Germline assignment: CDR1 SGHAT and CDR2 FQNNGV. The CDR3 is 12 amino acids. Unmatched junction bases numbered 1, after V lost 4 bases and J lost 7 bases. This CDR3 reads CASSWGGNEQFF. CDR3 nucleotide sequence: TGTGCCAGCAGCTGGGGGGGGAATGAGCAGTTCTTC.

The genes are TRBV7-6 and TRBJ1-2; 12 positions match TRBD1. This CDR3 is built from 14 residues. Germline loops: CDR1 SGHVS, CDR2 FNYEAQ. V shed 5 bases, J shed 8 bases, and the junction held 6 bases outside the gene matches. The CDR3: CASSPPGQGAGYTF. The DNA of the CDR3 is TGTGCCAGCAGCCCCCCGGGACAGGGGGCCGGCTACACCTTC.

The chain recombines TRBV5-1 with TRBJ2-3, with 12 bases lining up with TRBD2. The trim removed 6 bases at V and 5 bases at J, leaving 7 bases unmatched. Germline lookup yields CDR1 SGHRS and CDR2 YFSETQ. The CDR3 runs to 15 residues. The CDR3 sequence is CASNLAGGSVDTQYF. The CDR3 nucleotides are TGCGCCAGCAACCTAGCGGGGGGGTCAGTAGATACGCAGTATTTT.

A few counts support this clone. The genes are TRBV7-9 and TRBJ1-5; TRBD1 agrees at 10 bases. V shed 5 bases and J 0 bases; nucleotides not matched to a gene: 4. This CDR3 region has 16 residues. Germline V gives CDR1 SEHNR, CDR2 FQNEAQ (reference sequence). This CDR3 reads CASSPGTGDSNQPQHF. The CDR3 DNA reads as TGTGCCAGCAGCCCGGGGACAGGGGATAGCAATCAGCCCCAGCATTTT.

Written as DNA, the CDR3 is TGTGCCAGCTCACCGGAGGTTGGACCTAACACCGGGGAGCTGTTTTTT. Amino acid sequence: CASSPEVGPNTGELFF. The V gene is TRBV18, the J gene TRBJ2-2; TRBD2 might be the D (5 bases). CDR1 and CDR2 from the germline V gene are KGHSH and LQKENI. Trimming took off 3 bases at V and 2 bases at J, with 13 bases between the two ends. The CDR3 is 16 amino acids.

The sample holds a few counts of this clone. J is TRBJ2-3 and V is TRBV5-1; perhaps TRBD2 as D (5 bases). Germline V lookup: CDR1 SGHRS, CDR2 YFSETQ. Trimming removed 3 bases at V and 0 bases at J, with 8 bases between. The CDR3 sequence is 14 residues long. The CDR3 DNA sequence: TGCGCCAGCAGCTGGTGGACTAGCACAGATACGCAGTATTTT. Translation: CASSWWTSTDTQYF.

V usage is TRBV11-2 and J usage is TRBJ2-1, with 7 bases identical to TRBD2. Germline V gene sequence: CDR1 SGHAT, CDR2 FQNNGV. V was pared by 6 bases and J by 6 bases, with 5 bases of the junction left unmatched. The CDR3 covers 13 residues. The CDR3 nucleotides read TGTGCCAGCAGTTGGGGGAGGGGCAATGAGCAGTTCTTC. Protein: CASSWGRGNEQFF.

The chain uses TRBV5-6 and TRBJ2-5; 9 positions match TRBD2. Germline V gene data show CDR1 as SGHDT and CDR2 as YYEEEE. The V and J ends lost 3 bases and 4 bases, in that order; junction bases with no gene match: 7. The CDR3 length is 15 residues. The chain's CDR3 is CASSSASGVGETQYF. The DNA for the CDR3 is TGTGCCAGCAGCTCAGCTAGCGGGGTCGGAGAGACCCAGTACTTC.

In its sample, this clone was seen a few times. The rearrangement uses TRBV15 and TRBJ1-2; D possibly corresponds to TRBD1 (6 bases). The V and J ends lost 0 bases and 5 bases respectively, with 13 bases between them. Germline CDR1 is LNHNV and CDR2 is YYDKDF (reference sequence). The CDR3 extends over 15 amino acids. Here the CDR3 DNA reads TGTGCCACCAGCAGAGATCTTACAGGGACATATGGCTACACCTTC. Residues: CATSRDLTGTYGYTF.

The chain links TRBV13 to TRBJ2-7; D is uncertain. V lost 0 bases, J lost 2 bases, and 5 bases lay in between. CDR1 is PRHDT, CDR2 FYEKMQ, per germline (reference sequence). This CDR3 is built from 13 residues. Here the CDR3 reads CASSLGLAYEQYF. The CDR3 region has the DNA TGTGCCAGCAGCTTAGGCCTAGCCTACGAGCAGTACTTC.

The gene calls are TRBV5-5 and TRBJ1-5, with 10 bases matching TRBD1. After removal of 6 bases from V and 4 bases from J, the junction contained 4 bases not matched to a gene. This CDR3 contains 14 residues. Germline V gene sequence: CDR1 SGHKS, CDR2 YYEKEE (reference sequence). The CDR3 DNA reads as TGTGCCAGCACCCGGACAGGGGGAAATCAGCCCCAGCATTTT. Amino acid sequence: CASTRTGGNQPQHF.

The chain recombines TRBV6-2 or TRBV6-3 with TRBJ1-2; tentative D call: TRBD1 (6 bases). Germline V gene sequence: CDR1 MNHEY, CDR2 SVGEGT. The CDR3 spans 18 residues. V was cut by 4 bases and J by 1 base, with 22 bases left in between. This chain's CDR3 is CASSFHPSEGQNNYGYTF. The CDR3, as DNA: TGTGCCAGCAGTTTCCACCCCTCCGAGGGACAAAATAACTATGGCTACACCTTC.

The chain's CDR3 is CASSPLPGPYNSPLHF. CDR3 DNA sequence: TGTGCCAGCAGTCCTCTCCCGGGTCCTTATAATTCACCCCTCCACTTT. V is TRBV27 and J is TRBJ1-6; D is unclear. This CDR3 spans 16 amino acids. V lost 5 bases to trimming and J lost 4 bases, with 15 bases between them. CDR1 is MNHEY, CDR2 SMNVEV, per germline (reference sequence).

V gene TRBV6-1 combines with J gene TRBJ1-1; D not resolved. There are 11 residues in the CDR3. Germline V lookup: CDR1 MNHNS, CDR2 SASEGT. Trimming pared 2 bases from V and 7 bases from J, leaving 5 bases between. Here the CDR3 DNA reads TGTGCCAGCAGTGAAACCGGTGAAGCTTTCTTT. Amino acids: CASSETGEAFF.

The chain couples TRBV29-1 to TRBJ2-3; 8 bases map to TRBD2. The CDR3 runs 17 residues. Germline V gives CDR1 SQVTM, CDR2 ANQGSEA. V lost 6 bases, J lost 2 bases, and 16 bases stayed unmatched. The chain's CDR3 is CSVMTSAKGGFTDTQYF. The CDR3 nucleotides read TGCAGCGTCATGACTAGCGCGAAGGGTGGGTTCACAGATACGCAGTATTTT.